This is a list of T cell receptor beta chains from one sample in a study of T cell responses to AZD1222 COVID-19 vaccine. Clones were sequenced by immunoSEQ multiplex PCR, and TCRdb holds only the in-frame ones, with some missing. The sample gives 100,000 to 150,000 clones, about 90% of which show up once; roughly 4.2% is in the top ten. Sequenced here: peripheral blood, sampled on day 0 of AZD1222 vaccination. Receptors were obtained from an adult in good health. Each CDR3 is given with its conserved first and last residue. The D gene is left open where the match is weak. Where a row states a size, it is once, few, many or the class of an expanded clone; other rows omit it.

d_call: NA; v_call: TRBV27; clone_size: NA; j_call: TRBJ2-1; cdr3_nt: TGTGCCAGCAGCCCCGGTGGGAGCTCCTACAATGAGCAGTTCTTC; cdr3_aa: CASSPGGSSYNEQFF
d_call: NA; v_call: TRBV7-2; clone_size: NA; j_call: TRBJ2-3; cdr3_nt: TGTGCCAGCAGCTTAAGGGGGGACGGCGTAATTGCAGATACGCAGTATTTT; cdr3_aa: CASSLRGDGVIADTQYF
d_call: NA; v_call: TRBV27; clone_size: NA; j_call: TRBJ1-5; cdr3_nt: TGTGCCAGCAGTGACACCTATAGCAATCAGCCCCAGCATTTT; cdr3_aa: CASSDTYSNQPQHF
d_call: NA; v_call: TRBV6-1; clone_size: NA; j_call: TRBJ1-5; cdr3_nt: TGTGCCAGCAGTGAAATGATGGGACAGCCCCAGCATTTT; cdr3_aa: CASSEMMGQPQHF
d_call: NA; v_call: TRBV12-3/TRBV12-4; clone_size: NA; j_call: TRBJ1-2; cdr3_nt: TGTGCCAGCAGTCTGAGCCTGGGGTACACCTTC; cdr3_aa: CASSLSLGYTF
d_call: TRBD2; v_call: TRBV9; clone_size: NA; j_call: TRBJ2-3; cdr3_nt: TGTGCCAGCAGCGACACTAGCGGGAGGGCCAGCACGCAGTATTTT; cdr3_aa: CASSDTSGRASTQYF
d_call: NA; v_call: TRBV2; clone_size: few; j_call: TRBJ2-7; cdr3_nt: TGTGCCAGCGCCCGGGACTTTCTCTCCTACGAGCAGTACTTC; cdr3_aa: CASARDFLSYEQYF
d_call: NA; v_call: TRBV21-1; clone_size: NA; j_call: TRBJ1-3; cdr3_nt: TGTGCCAGCAGCAAAGAGATCCGGACACCTAGAAACACCATATATTTT; cdr3_aa: CASSKEIRTPRNTIYF
d_call: TRBD1; v_call: TRBV11-2; clone_size: NA; j_call: TRBJ2-5; cdr3_nt: TGTGCCAGCACCAGGACAGGGGGCGGGGAGACCCAGTACTTC; cdr3_aa: CASTRTGGGETQYF
d_call: NA; v_call: TRBV12-3/TRBV12-4; clone_size: NA; j_call: TRBJ1-3; cdr3_nt: TGTGCCAGCAGTGAGGAGTTAGGCATATATTTT; cdr3_aa: CASSEELGIYF
d_call: NA; v_call: TRBV7-3; clone_size: NA; j_call: TRBJ1-1; cdr3_nt: TGTGCCAGCAGCTCAACAGGGATGGGCACTGAAGCTTTCTTT; cdr3_aa: CASSSTGMGTEAFF
d_call: NA; v_call: TRBV9; clone_size: NA; j_call: TRBJ2-4; cdr3_nt: TGTGCCAGCAGCGTAGGGGCAGGGAACATTCAGTACTTC; cdr3_aa: CASSVGAGNIQYF
d_call: NA; v_call: TRBV9; clone_size: NA; j_call: TRBJ2-7; cdr3_nt: TGTGCCAGCGGAACGGGGGTTGTCCCCTTCTACGAGCAGTACTTC; cdr3_aa: CASGTGVVPFYEQYF
d_call: NA; v_call: TRBV30; clone_size: NA; j_call: TRBJ1-2; cdr3_nt: TGTGCCTGGACAAGACCGAACTTTAACTATGGCTACACCTTC; cdr3_aa: CAWTRPNFNYGYTF
d_call: NA; v_call: TRBV4-1; clone_size: NA; j_call: TRBJ1-5; cdr3_nt: TGCGCCAGCAGCCAAGAAGTCGGGGAACAGCCCCAGCATTTT; cdr3_aa: CASSQEVGEQPQHF
d_call: NA; v_call: TRBV9; clone_size: once; j_call: TRBJ1-6; cdr3_nt: TGTGCCAGCAGCGTAGGGGGAGCTAATTCACCCCTCCACTTT; cdr3_aa: CASSVGGANSPLHF
d_call: TRBD1; v_call: TRBV6-5; clone_size: NA; j_call: TRBJ1-1; cdr3_nt: TGTGCCAACACACAGGGGGGCCGGAACACTGAAGCTTTCTTT; cdr3_aa: CANTQGGRNTEAFF
d_call: NA; v_call: TRBV5-1; clone_size: NA; j_call: TRBJ2-3; cdr3_nt: TGCGCCAGCAGCTTGGCCGGAGCGCAGAGCACAGATACGCAGTATTTT; cdr3_aa: CASSLAGAQSTDTQYF
d_call: NA; v_call: TRBV5-1; clone_size: few; j_call: TRBJ2-1; cdr3_nt: TGCGCCAGCAGCTTCTTTGCAGCGTCTGGCAATGAGCAGTTCTTC; cdr3_aa: CASSFFAASGNEQFF
d_call: NA; v_call: TRBV24-1; clone_size: NA; j_call: TRBJ2-1; cdr3_nt: TGTGCCACCAGTGATTTGCAGGCATCCTCCTACAATGAGCAGTTCTTC; cdr3_aa: CATSDLQASSYNEQFF
d_call: TRBD2; v_call: TRBV27; clone_size: NA; j_call: TRBJ2-7; cdr3_nt: TGTGCCAGCAGTACTGATAGCGGGGGGGAGCAGTACTTC; cdr3_aa: CASSTDSGGEQYF
d_call: TRBD1; v_call: TRBV27; clone_size: NA; j_call: TRBJ1-1; cdr3_nt: TGTGCCAGCAGGGACAGGGTGAACACTGAAGCTTTCTTT; cdr3_aa: CASRDRVNTEAFF
d_call: TRBD2; v_call: TRBV9; clone_size: NA; j_call: TRBJ2-1; cdr3_nt: TGTGCCAGCAGCCTTCTAGCGGGGGTGCACAATGAGCAGTTCTTC; cdr3_aa: CASSLLAGVHNEQFF
d_call: NA; v_call: TRBV7-2; clone_size: NA; j_call: TRBJ2-1; cdr3_nt: TGTGCCAGCAGCTTATCAAAGAGCTCCTACAATGAGCAGTTCTTC; cdr3_aa: CASSLSKSSYNEQFF
d_call: NA; v_call: TRBV3-1/TRBV3-2; clone_size: NA; j_call: TRBJ2-7; cdr3_nt: TGTGCCAGCAGCCCCACGGACGACGAGCAGTACTTC; cdr3_aa: CASSPTDDEQYF
d_call: NA; v_call: TRBV7-8; clone_size: NA; j_call: TRBJ1-2; cdr3_nt: TGTGCCAGCAGCTTAGTCGGAGGCGACCATGGCTACACCTTC; cdr3_aa: CASSLVGGDHGYTF
d_call: TRBD2; v_call: TRBV9; clone_size: NA; j_call: TRBJ2-7; cdr3_nt: TGTGCCAGCAGCGTAGGTGGACTAGCGGGAGAACCCCCTATTTACGAGCAGTACTTC; cdr3_aa: CASSVGGLAGEPPIYEQYF
d_call: NA; v_call: TRBV7-2; clone_size: NA; j_call: TRBJ2-5; cdr3_nt: TGTGCCAGCGGGTTGGCGGGCCAAGAGACCCAGTACTTC; cdr3_aa: CASGLAGQETQYF
d_call: NA; v_call: TRBV3-1/TRBV3-2; clone_size: NA; j_call: TRBJ2-2; cdr3_nt: TGTGCCAGCAGCCCCCCTGCGAACACCGGGGAGCTGTTTTTT; cdr3_aa: CASSPPANTGELFF
d_call: TRBD1; v_call: TRBV28; clone_size: NA; j_call: TRBJ1-6; cdr3_nt: TGTGCCAGCAGTTTGGGACAGGGGAATTCACCCCTCCACTTT; cdr3_aa: CASSLGQGNSPLHF
d_call: NA; v_call: TRBV28; clone_size: NA; j_call: TRBJ2-2; cdr3_nt: TGTGCCAGCACCCCAGGGGGGCGCGGGGAGCTGTTTTTT; cdr3_aa: CASTPGGRGELFF
d_call: TRBD2; v_call: TRBV20-1; clone_size: NA; j_call: TRBJ2-2; cdr3_nt: TGCAGTGCTAGTCAAGGCGGGAGAAACGCCGGGGAGCTGTTTTTT; cdr3_aa: CSASQGGRNAGELFF
d_call: TRBD1; v_call: TRBV7-8; clone_size: NA; j_call: TRBJ1-1; cdr3_nt: TGTGCCAGCAGCTTAGAGTCCAGGGGGTCGACTGAAGCTTTCTTT; cdr3_aa: CASSLESRGSTEAFF
d_call: TRBD2; v_call: TRBV7-2; clone_size: NA; j_call: TRBJ2-3; cdr3_nt: TGTGCCAGCAGCTTAGCCGGGACTAGGGCAGATACGCAGTATTTT; cdr3_aa: CASSLAGTRADTQYF
d_call: NA; v_call: TRBV5-1; clone_size: once; j_call: TRBJ1-3; cdr3_nt: TGCGCCAGCAGCTTGGTGCCAGGGACTGGAAACACCATATATTTT; cdr3_aa: CASSLVPGTGNTIYF
d_call: TRBD1; v_call: TRBV6-1; clone_size: NA; j_call: TRBJ1-5; cdr3_nt: TGTGCCAGCAATGAACAGGGGGCTTGGCAGCCCCAGCATTTT; cdr3_aa: CASNEQGAWQPQHF
d_call: TRBD1; v_call: TRBV28; clone_size: NA; j_call: TRBJ1-4; cdr3_nt: TGTGCCAGCAGTTTGCAGGGGGGAAAACTGTTTTTT; cdr3_aa: CASSLQGGKLFF
d_call: TRBD2; v_call: TRBV12-3/TRBV12-4; clone_size: NA; j_call: TRBJ2-1; cdr3_nt: TGTGCCAGCAGCCTGCGGGGGGTGAGTGAGCAGTTCTTC; cdr3_aa: CASSLRGVSEQFF
d_call: TRBD1; v_call: TRBV9; clone_size: NA; j_call: TRBJ1-2; cdr3_nt: TGTGCCAGCACCCCGGGACAGGAGCTCGGCTACACCTTC; cdr3_aa: CASTPGQELGYTF
d_call: NA; v_call: TRBV10-3; clone_size: NA; j_call: TRBJ1-4; cdr3_nt: TGTGCCATCAGTGAAAGGGGGGCCGGGGGTGTTAATGAAAAACTGTTTTTT; cdr3_aa: CAISERGAGGVNEKLFF
d_call: TRBD2; v_call: TRBV28; clone_size: NA; j_call: TRBJ2-1; cdr3_nt: TGTGCCAGCAGTCTAAGCGGGAGGCCATACAATGAGCAGTTCTTC; cdr3_aa: CASSLSGRPYNEQFF
d_call: NA; v_call: TRBV6-2/TRBV6-3; clone_size: NA; j_call: TRBJ1-2; cdr3_nt: TGTGCCAGCAGCCCCGATGTGGGGAGGGGGTCCTCAGGCTACACCTTC; cdr3_aa: CASSPDVGRGSSGYTF
d_call: NA; v_call: TRBV7-9; clone_size: NA; j_call: TRBJ2-3; cdr3_nt: TGTGCCAGCAGCTTAGGCAAGGGGGCAGATACGCAGTATTTT; cdr3_aa: CASSLGKGADTQYF
d_call: NA; v_call: TRBV14; clone_size: NA; j_call: TRBJ1-1; cdr3_nt: TGTGCCAGCAGCCTCACAAGGGACACTGAAGCTTTCTTT; cdr3_aa: CASSLTRDTEAFF
d_call: NA; v_call: TRBV11-2; clone_size: NA; j_call: TRBJ1-2; cdr3_nt: TGTGCCAGCAAGGACTGGGGCGACTATGGCTACACCTTC; cdr3_aa: CASKDWGDYGYTF
d_call: NA; v_call: TRBV10-2; clone_size: NA; j_call: TRBJ1-1; cdr3_nt: TGCGCCAGCAGTGAGAGGGTTAGGAACACTGAAGCTTTCTTT; cdr3_aa: CASSERVRNTEAFF
d_call: NA; v_call: TRBV4-3; clone_size: NA; j_call: TRBJ2-1; cdr3_nt: TGCGCCAGCAGCCAAGTAACAGGGTCCCCTGAGCAGTTCTTC; cdr3_aa: CASSQVTGSPEQFF
d_call: NA; v_call: TRBV9; clone_size: NA; j_call: TRBJ2-7; cdr3_nt: TGTGCCAGCAGCGTACAAACGGGGCTTCACAGCGAGCAGTACTTC; cdr3_aa: CASSVQTGLHSEQYF
d_call: NA; v_call: TRBV19; clone_size: NA; j_call: TRBJ1-4; cdr3_nt: TGTGCCAGTAGTATAGCTAATGAAAAACTGTTTTTT; cdr3_aa: CASSIANEKLFF